One sample yielded the 26 T cell receptor beta chains listed below, sequenced in a study of T cell repertoires in cytomegalovirus infection. One entry per CDR3 protein results from TCRdb running MiXCR on the reads. The table has almost 550,000 distinct CDR3 sequences, 16% seen once. The sample comprised CD8+ T cells from PBMCs. The receptors here all came from a human donor in good health (CMV status not recorded). Some clones in this sample may be carry-over from other donors' samples.

This clonotype was seen repeatedly, ten times or more. The chain couples TRBV7-9 to TRBJ1-6; 8 bases agree with TRBD1. The trim removed 5 bases at V and 7 bases at J, leaving 7 bases unmatched. The CDR3 has 15 amino acids. CDR1 and CDR2 (germline): SEHNR, FQNEAQ (reference sequence). CDR3 DNA sequence: TGTGCCAGCAGCGGGGGACAGGCACTGAATTCACCCCTCCACTTT. This sequence encodes CASSGGQALNSPLHF.

This clonotype has ten or more counts. This chain's CDR3 is CASNRLYSNQPQHF. CDR3 nucleotides: TGTGCCAGCAACAGGCTCTATAGCAATCAGCCCCAGCATTTT. V and J are TRBV12-3 or TRBV12-4 and TRBJ1-5, with D maybe TRBD1 (5 bases). The CDR3 has 14 residues. Trimming shortened V by 7 bases and J by 0 bases, and 10 bases separated the two germline ends.

J is TRBJ2-7 and V is TRBV5-1; D might be TRBD1 (6 bases). Trimming removed 1 base from V and 4 bases from J, with 9 bases in between. This CDR3 spans 13 amino acids. The germline gives CDR1 SGHRS, CDR2 YFSETQ. CDR3 sequence (DNA): TGCGCCAGCAGCTTGAGGACAGAATACGAGCAGTACTTC. Protein sequence: CASSLRTEYEQYF.

Regarding this clonotype: A read error may be the cause here, since a much bigger clone is one base away. The chain's CDR3 is CAVAGGDLGYVYTF. CDR3 DNA sequence: TGTGCCGTGGCGGGGGGGGACCTAGGCTATGTCTACACCTTC. The chain links TRBV2 to TRBJ1-2; tentative D call: TRBD1 (5 bases). Germline V gene sequence: CDR1 SNHLY, CDR2 FYNNEI. The CDR3 sequence is 14 residues long.

In the case of this clonotype: Given a much more abundant clone one base away, this may be a read error. The V call is TRBV4-2, the J call TRBJ2-1; 9 bases match TRBD1. This CDR3 is 15 amino acids long. Germline V gives CDR1 LGHNA, CDR2 YNFKEQ. The CDR3, as DNA: TGTGCCGGCAGCCCGAGGGACAGGGTCATCGATGAGCAGTTCTTC. It encodes CAGSPRDRVIDEQFF.

This clonotype was detected ten times or more. J is TRBJ2-3 and V is TRBV7-6; TRBD2 agrees at 11 bases. J was trimmed by 2 bases and V by 7 bases; bases with no gene match: 11. CDR1 and CDR2 from the germline V gene are SGHVS and FNYEAQ. The CDR3 is 17 amino acids. This chain's CDR3 is CASTLSIAGGPTDTQYF. DNA for the CDR3: TGTGCCAGCACCCTTAGTATAGCGGGAGGGCCCACAGATACGCAGTATTTT.

This clonotype was detected many times. DNA for the CDR3: TGTGCCAGCGCACCACCCACACAGGGGGGAACAGGAAACACCATATATTTT. Its translation is CASAPPTQGGTGNTIYF. This sequence joins TRBV11-2 and TRBJ1-3, with 8 bases lining up with TRBD1. CDR3 size: 17 residues. Germline CDR1 reads SGHAT; CDR2 reads FQNNGV. With V trimmed by 8 bases and J by 4 bases, 16 bases remained unmatched.

About this clonotype itself: A much larger clone differs from this one at a single base, so this may be a read error. The J gene is TRBJ2-2, the V gene TRBV4-1; D might be TRBD1 (6 bases). CDR1 is MGHRA and CDR2 is YSYEKL in the germline V gene. The CDR3 spans 13 residues. CDR3 in amino acids: CASSLGQSGVLFF. The DNA of the CDR3 is TGCGCCAGCAGCCTCGGACAGTCCGGGGTGCTGTTTTTT.

This clonotype was detected a few times. This rearrangement joins TRBV7-6 to TRBJ2-3; 9 nucleotides agree with TRBD2. V lost 5 bases and J lost 4; bases outside the gene matches: 19. Germline lookup yields CDR1 SGHVS and CDR2 FNYEAQ. This CDR3 is 19 amino acids long. For the CDR3, the DNA is TGTGCCAGCAGCCCCCCGTCCCGGCGGGAGGGCCTCTTCCCAGATACGCAGTATTTT. It specifies CASSPPSRREGLFPDTQYF.

The V call is TRBV20-1, the J call TRBJ2-7; a possible D gene is TRBD2 (5 bases). The length of the CDR3 is 16 residues. The V gene lost 1 base and the J gene lost 3 bases, with 19 bases spanning the gap. Per germline, CDR1 DFQATT and CDR2 SNEGSKA (reference sequence). In nucleotides, the CDR3 is TGCAGTGCTAGAGTTTTGAGCGGTCGGGCCCTCTACGAGCAGTACTTC. As protein: CSARVLSGRALYEQYF.

This clonotype was counted between two and nine times. The chain uses TRBV5-5 and TRBJ2-1; D is unclear. This CDR3 has 17 residues. Germline values: CDR1 SGHKS, CDR2 YYEKEE (reference sequence). V dropped 0 bases and J dropped 0 bases, with 13 bases sitting between them. The CDR3 DNA is TGTGCCAGCAGCTTGGCCGAAGGAATAAGCTCCTACAATGAGCAGTTCTTC. Its translation is CASSLAEGISSYNEQFF.

This clonotype was counted at least ten times. A junction end diverges from the germline sequence, so it may reflect a read error. The CDR3 region has the DNA TGTGCCAGCAGTCTACAGCGGGAGGGCCTCCACTTC. It encodes CASSLQREGLHF. The chain is built from TRBV12-3 or TRBV12-4 and TRBJ2-7; 10 bases line up with TRBD2. The CDR3 has 12 amino acids.

This clonotype was counted many times. CDR3 region: CASSLETSGGAWEQFF. CDR3 bases: TGTGCCAGCAGTTTAGAGACTAGCGGGGGGGCCTGGGAGCAGTTCTTC. The chain carries TRBV12-3 or TRBV12-4 and TRBJ2-1, with TRBD2 identical over 14 bases. This CDR3 is 16 amino acids long. V gave up 1 base and J gave up 10 bases; unmatched junction bases: 6.

The V call is TRBV6-2 or TRBV6-3, the J call TRBJ2-2; TRBD2 aligns across 10 bases. V shed 5 bases, J shed 5 bases, and the junction held 5 bases outside the gene matches. The CDR3 spans 15 residues. The germline CDR1 and CDR2 sequences are MNHEY and SVGEGT. CDR3 in DNA: TGTGCCAGCAGTCAACCACTAGCGGGGACCGGGGAGCTGTTTTTT. This translates into CASSQPLAGTGELFF.

This clonotype was counted many times. The chain uses TRBV7-9 and TRBJ2-2, with unresolved D. The CDR3 consists of 14 residues. The V end was cut by 5 bases, the J end by 3 bases, with 10 bases between. Germline CDR1 reads SEHNR; CDR2 reads FQNEAQ (reference sequence). CDR3 loop: CASSPRVDTGELFF. DNA of the CDR3: TGTGCCAGCAGCCCCCGAGTAGACACCGGGGAGCTGTTTTTT.

This clonotype came up many times. This chain uses TRBV7-8 with TRBJ2-7, with no clear D. V lost 6 bases and J lost 0, with 15 bases in between. Germline loops: CDR1 SGHVS, CDR2 FQNEAQ. The CDR3 runs to 15 residues. The CDR3 spells CASSSVYEGSYEQYF. The CDR3 DNA follows: TGTGCCAGCAGTTCCGTTTATGAAGGCTCCTACGAGCAGTACTTC.

This clonotype was recorded at least ten times. The V gene is TRBV7-9, the J gene TRBJ2-7; TRBD1 is a possible D gene (5 bases). The CDR3 is 14 residues long. The germline V gene has CDR1 SEHNR and CDR2 FQNEAQ (reference sequence). Trimming cost V 5 bases and J 3 bases, with 14 bases left between them. The CDR3: CASSHDSQYYEQYF. The DNA of the CDR3 is TGTGCCAGCAGCCACGACAGCCAATACTACGAGCAGTACTTC.

This clonotype has ten or more counts. The chain combines TRBV7-9 with TRBJ2-7; perhaps TRBD1 as D (5 bases). The V end was cut by 5 bases, the J end by 6 bases, with 11 bases between. Germline V lookup: CDR1 SEHNR, CDR2 FQNEAQ (reference sequence). The CDR3 consists of 12 residues. The CDR3 protein is CASSPQGTEQYF. In DNA, the CDR3 is TGTGCCAGCAGCCCGCAGGGTACCGAGCAGTACTTC.

In its sample, this clonotype was seen many times. CDR3 residues: CASRTGLNSGNTIYF. The CDR3 nucleotides read TGTGCCAGCAGGACAGGACTGAACTCTGGAAACACCATATATTTT. The chain is built from TRBV2 and TRBJ1-3, with D tentatively TRBD1 (6 bases). The CDR3 consists of 15 residues. Germline CDR1 SNHLY, CDR2 FYNNEI. Trimming pared 6 bases from V and 0 bases from J, leaving 12 bases between.

The sample holds many counts of this clonotype. The V and J genes are TRBV7-8 and TRBJ1-2; D is perhaps TRBD1 (6 bases). Trimming took 1 base from V and 6 from J, leaving 15 bases between them. The CDR3 covers 15 residues. In germline, CDR1 is SGHVS, CDR2 FQNEAQ. CDR3 nucleotides: TGTGCCAGCAGCTTAGAAATCCGGGACACAGATGGCTACACCTTC. Amino acid sequence: CASSLEIRDTDGYTF.

The sample holds many counts of this clonotype. The junction shows a germline mismatch at one end, possibly a read error. The CDR3 loop is CASSLEGGLRSYEQYF. The CDR3 DNA is TGTGCCAGCAGTTTAGAAGGGGGGCTTCGGTCCTACGAGCAGTACTTC. This sequence joins TRBV7-9 and TRBJ2-7; either TRBD1 or TRBD2 may supply D (6 bases each). Germline CDR1 and CDR2: SEHNR and FQNEAQ (reference sequence). The CDR3 sequence is 16 residues long.

This clonotype was observed many times. The chain joins TRBV28 to TRBJ2-7; 8 bases align to TRBD1. Unmatched junction bases numbered 7, after V lost 5 bases and J lost 4 bases. In germline, CDR1 is MDHEN, CDR2 SYDVKM. The CDR3 extends over 14 amino acids. The CDR3 here is CASSPWDRLYEQYF. CDR3 DNA sequence: TGTGCCAGCAGTCCCTGGGACAGGCTATACGAGCAGTACTTC.

This clonotype was recorded many times. This chain uses TRBV7-9 with TRBJ1-3; D gene ambiguous. CDR3 size: 15 residues. Trimming removed 5 bases at V and 0 bases at J, with 11 bases between. CDR1 is SEHNR and CDR2 is FQNEAQ in the germline V gene (reference sequence). CDR3 in amino acids: CASSEDGNSGNTIYF. The CDR3 nucleotides are TGTGCCAGCAGCGAAGACGGTAACTCTGGAAACACCATATATTTT. The entire variable domain, with the rest obtained from reference TRBV7-9 and TRBJ1-3, is as follows: DTGVSQNPRHKITKRGQNVTFRCDPISEHNRLYWYRQTLGQGPEFLTYFQNEAQLEKSRLLSDRFSAERPKGSFSTLEIQRTEQGDSAMYLCASSEDGNSGNTIYFGEGSWLTVV.

This clonotype was counted many times. V usage is TRBV7-6 and J usage is TRBJ2-5; 11 bases match TRBD2. There are 18 residues in the CDR3. The germline CDR1 and CDR2 sequences are SGHVS and FNYEAQ. J gave up 0 bases and V 1 base, and 7 bases lay outside the gene matches. In DNA, the CDR3 is TGTGCCAGCAGCTTAGTTGGGGGACTAGCGGCGTACCAAGAGACCCAGTACTTC. As protein: CASSLVGGLAAYQETQYF.

The chain combines TRBV6-1 with TRBJ2-2, with D possibly called TRBD1 or TRBD2 (5 bases each). Looked up from germline, CDR1 is MNHNS and CDR2 is SASEGT. The CDR3 is made up of 14 amino acids. V lost 1 base to trimming and J lost 3 bases, with 6 bases between them. The DNA of the CDR3 is TGTGCCAGCAGTGAAGGGGACCACACCGGGGAGCTGTTTTTT. It translates to CASSEGDHTGELFF.

The chain uses TRBV4-2 and TRBJ2-7, with TRBD2 matching 11 bases. CDR1 is LGHNA and CDR2 is YNFKEQ in the germline V gene. V was clipped by 3 bases and J by 5 bases; unmatched bases: 9. The CDR3 covers 16 residues. Here the CDR3 reads CASSQGLAAEGDEQYF. For the CDR3, the DNA is TGTGCCAGCAGCCAGGGACTAGCGGCGGAGGGGGACGAGCAGTACTTC.